Detailed here is one T cell receptor (beta chain). The antigen is unknown. TCRdb's copy holds only in-frame clones and misses some; the assay was immunoSEQ multiplex PCR. The repertoire has about 87,000 clones, approximately 94% of them found once; the top ten carry 0.46%. Germline CDR1 SGHRS, CDR2 YFSETQ. With V trimmed by 5 bases and J by 8 bases, 12 bases remained unmatched. CDR3 length: 14 amino acids. The data were taken from a study of Tregs in tolerant kidney transplant recipients. The study's findings and limits: Biological reproducibility was not directly addressed in this study.

This TCR derives from a human donor who received a combined kidney and bone marrow transplant. The specimen comprised CD4+ T cells from blood, sampled before the transplant. The chain links TRBV5-1 to TRBJ1-2, with TRBD1 matching 7 bases. CDR3 nucleotides: TGCGCCAGCAGTTCTGGCGGCCAGGGGGAGGGCTACACCTTC. This translates into CASSSGGQGEGYTF.